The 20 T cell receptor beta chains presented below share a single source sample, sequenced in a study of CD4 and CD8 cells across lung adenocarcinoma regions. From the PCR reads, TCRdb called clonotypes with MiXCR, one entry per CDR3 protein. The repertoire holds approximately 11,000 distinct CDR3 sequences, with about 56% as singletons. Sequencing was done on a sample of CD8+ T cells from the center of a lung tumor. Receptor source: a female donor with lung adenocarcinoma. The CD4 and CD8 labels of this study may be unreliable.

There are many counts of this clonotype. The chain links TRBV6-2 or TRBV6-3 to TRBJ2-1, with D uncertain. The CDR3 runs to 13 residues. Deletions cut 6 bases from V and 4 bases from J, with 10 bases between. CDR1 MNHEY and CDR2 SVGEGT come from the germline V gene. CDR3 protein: CASSTTPYNEQFF. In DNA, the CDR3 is TGTGCCAGCAGCACCACGCCTTACAATGAGCAGTTCTTC.

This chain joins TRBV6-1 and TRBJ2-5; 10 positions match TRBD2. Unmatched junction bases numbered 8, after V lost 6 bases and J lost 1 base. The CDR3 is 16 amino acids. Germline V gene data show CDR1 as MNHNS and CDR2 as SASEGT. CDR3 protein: CASSALSSGGQETQYF. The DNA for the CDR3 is TGTGCCAGCAGCGCTCTCTCTAGCGGGGGCCAAGAGACCCAGTACTTC.

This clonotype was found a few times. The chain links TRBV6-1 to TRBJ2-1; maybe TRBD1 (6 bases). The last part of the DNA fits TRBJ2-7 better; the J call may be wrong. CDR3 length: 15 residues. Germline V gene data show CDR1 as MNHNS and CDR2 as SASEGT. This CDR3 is CASSEPGQSSYEQYF. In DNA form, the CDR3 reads TGTGCCAGCAGTGAACCAGGACAGAGCTCCTACGAGCAGTACTTC.

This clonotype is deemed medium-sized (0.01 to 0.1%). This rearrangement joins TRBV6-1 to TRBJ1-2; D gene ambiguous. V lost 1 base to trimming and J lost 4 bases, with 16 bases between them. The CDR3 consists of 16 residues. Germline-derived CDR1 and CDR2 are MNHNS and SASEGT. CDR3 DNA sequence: TGTGCCAGCAGTGAAGAGGACGTCGTCGTAGTCTATGGCTACACCTTC. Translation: CASSEEDVVVVYGYTF.

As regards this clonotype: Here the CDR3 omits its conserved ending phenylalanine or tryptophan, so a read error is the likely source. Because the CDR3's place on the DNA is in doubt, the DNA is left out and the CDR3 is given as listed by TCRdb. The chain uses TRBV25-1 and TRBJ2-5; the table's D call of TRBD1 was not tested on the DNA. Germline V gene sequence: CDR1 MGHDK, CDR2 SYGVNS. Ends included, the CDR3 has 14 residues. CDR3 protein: CASSEQGSVGMGPA.

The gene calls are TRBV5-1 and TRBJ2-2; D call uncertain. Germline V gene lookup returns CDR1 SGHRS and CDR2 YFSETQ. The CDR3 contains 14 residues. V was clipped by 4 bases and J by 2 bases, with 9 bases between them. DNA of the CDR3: TGCGCCAGCAGCGAGAGCTTAAACACCGGGGAGCTGTTTTTT. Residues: CASSESLNTGELFF.

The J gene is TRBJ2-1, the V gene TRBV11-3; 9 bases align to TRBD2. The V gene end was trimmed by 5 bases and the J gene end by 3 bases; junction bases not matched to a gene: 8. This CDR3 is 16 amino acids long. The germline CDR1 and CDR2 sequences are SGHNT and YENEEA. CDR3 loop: CASSTGLARDYNEQFF. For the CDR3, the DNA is TGTGCCAGCAGCACGGGACTAGCAAGAGACTACAATGAGCAGTTCTTC.

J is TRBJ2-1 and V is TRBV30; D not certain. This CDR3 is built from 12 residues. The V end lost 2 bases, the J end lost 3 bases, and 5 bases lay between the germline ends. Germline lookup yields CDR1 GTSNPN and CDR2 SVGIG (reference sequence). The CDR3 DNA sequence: TGTGCCTGGAGTATGGGCTACAATGAGCAGTTCTTC. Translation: CAWSMGYNEQFF.

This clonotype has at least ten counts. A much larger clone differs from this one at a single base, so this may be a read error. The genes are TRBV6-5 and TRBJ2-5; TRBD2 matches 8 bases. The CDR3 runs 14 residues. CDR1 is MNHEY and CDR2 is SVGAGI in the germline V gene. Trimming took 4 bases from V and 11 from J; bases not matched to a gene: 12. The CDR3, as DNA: TGTGCCAGCAGTTCGCTAGCGGGCTACAATGAGCAGTACTTC. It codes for CASSSLAGYNEQYF.

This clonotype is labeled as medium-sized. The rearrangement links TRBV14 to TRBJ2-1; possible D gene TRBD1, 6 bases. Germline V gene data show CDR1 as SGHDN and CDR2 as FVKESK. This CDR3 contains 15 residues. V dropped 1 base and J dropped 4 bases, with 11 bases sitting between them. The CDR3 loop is CASSQVGTTYNEQFF. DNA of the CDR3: TGTGCCAGCAGCCAAGTAGGGACAACATACAATGAGCAGTTCTTC. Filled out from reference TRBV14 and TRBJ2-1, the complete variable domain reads EAGVTQFPSHSVIEKGQTVTLRCDPISGHDNLYWYRRVMGKEIKFLLHFVKESKQDESGMPNNRFLAERTGGTYSTLKVQPAELEDSGVYFCASSQVGTTYNEQFFGPGTRLTVL.

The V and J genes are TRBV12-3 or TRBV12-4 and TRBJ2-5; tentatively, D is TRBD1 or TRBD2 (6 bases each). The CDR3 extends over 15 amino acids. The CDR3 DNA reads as TGTTGCGCGGGGCTCGGGGGCCGTGCCCAAGAGACCCAGTACTTC. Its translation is CCAGLGGRAQETQYF.

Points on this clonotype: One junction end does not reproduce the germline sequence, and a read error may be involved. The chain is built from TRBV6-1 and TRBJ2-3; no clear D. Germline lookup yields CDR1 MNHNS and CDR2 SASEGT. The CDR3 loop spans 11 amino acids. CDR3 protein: CASPPVNMQYF. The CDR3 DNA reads TGTGCCAGCCCCCCGGTAAACATGCAGTATTTC.

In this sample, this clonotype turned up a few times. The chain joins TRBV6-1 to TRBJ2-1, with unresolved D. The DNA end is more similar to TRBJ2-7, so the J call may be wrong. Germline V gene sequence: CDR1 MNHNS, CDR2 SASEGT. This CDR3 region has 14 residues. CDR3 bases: TGTGCCAGCAGTGAAGTACCGCCCCCTGGCGAGCAGTACTTC. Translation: CASSEVPPPGEQYF.

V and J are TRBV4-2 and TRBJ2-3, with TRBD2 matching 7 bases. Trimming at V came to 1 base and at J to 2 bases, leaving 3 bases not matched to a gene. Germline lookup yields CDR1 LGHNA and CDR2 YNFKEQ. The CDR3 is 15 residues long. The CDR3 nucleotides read TGTGCCAGCAGCCAAGTAGCGGGCCTCACAGATACGCAGTATTTT. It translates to CASSQVAGLTDTQYF.

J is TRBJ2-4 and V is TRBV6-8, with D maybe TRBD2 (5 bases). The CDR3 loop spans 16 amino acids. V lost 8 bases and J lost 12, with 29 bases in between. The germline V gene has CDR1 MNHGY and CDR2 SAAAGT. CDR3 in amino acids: CASRACGQPTKNTQYF. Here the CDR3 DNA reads TGTGCCAGCCGTGCTTGCGGGCAGCCAACCAAAAATACTCAGTACTTC.

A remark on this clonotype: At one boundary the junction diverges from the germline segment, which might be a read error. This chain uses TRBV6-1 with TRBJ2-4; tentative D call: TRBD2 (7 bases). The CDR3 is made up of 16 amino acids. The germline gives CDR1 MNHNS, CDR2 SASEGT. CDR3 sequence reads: CASSDQAGADQDIQYF. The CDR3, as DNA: TGTGCCAGCAGTGACCAGGCGGGGGCCGACCAAGACATCCAGTACTTC.

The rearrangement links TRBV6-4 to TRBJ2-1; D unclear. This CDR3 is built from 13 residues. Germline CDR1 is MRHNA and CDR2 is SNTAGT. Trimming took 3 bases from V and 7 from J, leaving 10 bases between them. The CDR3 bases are TGTGCCAGCAGTGATGGGCCTCTAAATGAGCAGTTCTTC. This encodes CASSDGPLNEQFF.

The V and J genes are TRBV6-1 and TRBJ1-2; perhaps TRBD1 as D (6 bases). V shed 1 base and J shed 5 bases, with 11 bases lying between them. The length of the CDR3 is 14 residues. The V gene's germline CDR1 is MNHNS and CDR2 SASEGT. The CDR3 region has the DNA TGTGCCAGCAGTGAAGTTCGGACAGCTTATGGCTACACCTTC. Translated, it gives CASSEVRTAYGYTF.

CDR3 loop: CASRRLAQGLGTDKQFF. CDR3 nucleotide sequence: TGTGCCAGCAGGCGGCTAGCGCAGGGGCTGGGCACCGATAAGCAGTTTTTT. The chain has TRBV6-1 and TRBJ2-2; D possibly uses TRBD1 or TRBD2 (6 bases each). The CDR3 loop spans 17 amino acids. V lost 6 bases to trimming and J lost 16 bases, with 33 bases between them. Per germline, CDR1 MNHNS and CDR2 SASEGT.

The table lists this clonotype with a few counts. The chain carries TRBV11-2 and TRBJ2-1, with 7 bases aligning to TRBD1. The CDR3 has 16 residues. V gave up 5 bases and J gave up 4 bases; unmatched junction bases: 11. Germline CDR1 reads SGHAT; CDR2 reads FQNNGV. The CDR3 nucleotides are TGTGCCAGCAGCCCAGGGGGACCGATTAAGTACAATGAGCAGTTCTTC. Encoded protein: CASSPGGPIKYNEQFF.